The 12 T cell receptor beta chains below come from one sample, sequenced in a study of Ad26.COV2.S vaccination and SARS-CoV-2 variants. Treatment in this sample: roughly 19 received Ad26.COV2.S at low or high dose, single or two shots; roughly five received placebo; per-sample allocation not given. Sampling was done on day 63 after the first vaccine or placebo injection. Clones were read by immunoSEQ multiplex PCR, and TCRdb kept only the in-frame ones, dropping some. The sample comprises roughly 390,000 clones, approximately 90% of which are singletons, and 3.5% rests with the top ten. The sequencing here drew on peripheral blood, taken in a trial of Ad26.COV2.S vaccine versus placebo. The receptors were sampled from a person aged 18-65 years who received the Ad26.COV2.S COVID-19 vaccine or a placebo.

The rearrangement links TRBV7-8 to TRBJ2-7, with D perhaps TRBD1 or TRBD2 (5 bases each). The CDR3 is 14 residues long. Trimming removed 5 bases at V and 3 bases at J, with 14 bases between. Germline CDR1 reads SGHVS; CDR2 reads FQNEAQ. The CDR3 DNA is TGTGCCAGCAGCCCTAGGGACGATTTCTACGAGCAGTACTTC. It yields the protein CASSPRDDFYEQYF.

The chain carries TRBV27 and TRBJ1-1; TRBD1 is a possible D gene (5 bases). The germline V gene encodes CDR1 MNHEY and CDR2 SMNVEV (reference sequence). The CDR3 has 14 amino acids. Trimming stripped 4 bases from V and 6 bases from J, with 15 bases between. The CDR3 sequence is CASSSRVEWAEAFF. CDR3 bases: TGTGCCAGCAGTTCCAGGGTAGAGTGGGCTGAAGCTTTCTTT.

This rearrangement joins TRBV6-5 to TRBJ1-1; D perhaps matches TRBD1 (6 bases). There are 14 residues in the CDR3. Germline CDR1 MNHEY, CDR2 SVGAGI. Trimming cost V 10 bases and J 6 bases, with 21 bases left between them. Here the CDR3 DNA reads TGTGCCATCTTAGAGTGGGGGCCGGGGTCTGAAGCTTTCTTT. Protein: CAILEWGPGSEAFF.

The V gene is TRBV10-2, the J gene TRBJ2-7, with D unresolved. The V end lost 4 bases, the J end lost 8 bases, and 18 bases lay between the germline ends. Germline CDR1 is WSHSY and CDR2 is SAAADI. CDR3 length: 14 amino acids. The CDR3, as DNA: TGCGCCAGCAGTGCAACTGCACAAGCCCGCAAGCAGTACTTC. Protein product: CASSATAQARKQYF.

The rearrangement links TRBV6-1 to TRBJ1-5; D remains ambiguous. The V gene lost 1 base and the J gene lost 4 bases, with 11 bases spanning the gap. There are 15 residues in the CDR3. CDR1 and CDR2 (germline): MNHNS, SASEGT. CDR3 sequence reads: CASSEGLHGNQPQHF. In DNA form, the CDR3 reads TGTGCCAGCAGTGAAGGCCTACATGGGAATCAGCCCCAGCATTTT.

The chain combines TRBV12-5 with TRBJ1-5; D might be TRBD1 (6 bases). Germline CDR1 reads LGHNT; CDR2 reads FRNRAP. There are 17 residues in the CDR3. Trimming took 1 base from V and 6 from J, leaving 19 bases between them. CDR3 sequence: CASGLGAGALRSQPQHF. The DNA of the CDR3 is TGTGCTAGTGGTTTGGGGGCAGGGGCGCTGCGGAGTCAGCCCCAGCATTTT.

V is TRBV6-6 and J is TRBJ1-2, with unresolved D. Deletions cut 2 bases from V and 6 bases from J, with 10 bases between. The CDR3 length is 13 residues. CDR1 is MNHNY and CDR2 is SVGAGI in the germline V gene (reference sequence). The CDR3 DNA is TGTGCCAGCAGTTACGGCAGACTAGATGGCTACACCTTC. Its translation is CASSYGRLDGYTF.

CDR3: CASSFGDGGYTF. DNA of the CDR3: TGTGCCAGCAGTTTCGGGGACGGGGGCTACACCTTC. The chain employs TRBV27 and TRBJ1-2, with D possibly matching TRBD1 (5 bases). The CDR3 sequence is 12 residues long. Germline CDR1 and CDR2: MNHEY and SMNVEV (reference sequence). Trimming left V 3 bases short and J 8 bases short, with 10 bases between.

The CDR3 nucleotides are TGTGCCAGCAGCTTCAGGGACACCACAGATACGCAGTATTTT. This sequence encodes CASSFRDTTDTQYF. The rearrangement joins TRBV13 to TRBJ2-3; TRBD1 might be the D (6 bases). The germline V gene encodes CDR1 PRHDT and CDR2 FYEKMQ (reference sequence). This CDR3 has 14 residues. V lost 3 bases, J lost 2 bases, and 9 bases lay in between.

The chain links TRBV19 to TRBJ2-1, with 9 bases fitting TRBD1. The V gene end was trimmed by 10 bases and the J gene end by 8 bases; junction bases not matched to a gene: 9. From germline, CDR1 is LNHDA and CDR2 SQIVND (reference sequence). This CDR3 spans 13 amino acids. The CDR3: CATSGTGIHEQFF. DNA for the CDR3: TGTGCCACCTCCGGGACAGGGATCCATGAGCAGTTCTTC. Complete variable domain (other parts from reference TRBV19 and TRBJ2-1): DGGITQSPKYLFRKEGQNVTLSCEQNLNHDAMYWYRQDPGQGLRLIYYSQIVNDFQKGDIAEGYSVSREKKESFPLTVTSAQKNPTAFYLCATSGTGIHEQFFGPGTRLTVL.

V gene TRBV3-1 (or the pseudogene TRBV3-2) combines with J gene TRBJ2-2; maybe TRBD1 (5 bases). CDR1 and CDR2 (germline): LGHDT, YNNKEL (reference sequence). The CDR3 covers 14 residues. V lost 2 bases to trimming and J lost 3 bases, with 7 bases between them. The CDR3 loop is CASSQQGDTGELFF. CDR3 bases: TGTGCCAGCAGCCAACAGGGTGACACCGGGGAGCTGTTTTTT.

The rearrangement links TRBV3-1 (or the pseudogene TRBV3-2) to TRBJ1-1, with D perhaps matching TRBD1 (5 bases). V was shortened by 2 bases and J by 6 bases, with 7 bases between the two germline ends. Germline V gene data show CDR1 as LGHDT and CDR2 as YNNKEL (reference sequence). The CDR3 consists of 12 residues. DNA for the CDR3: TGTGCCAGCAGCCAAACAGGTGCTGAAGCTTTCTTT. Encoded protein: CASSQTGAEAFF.